This T cell receptor beta chain was observed in a study of T-cell memory formation after mild COVID-19. Overall study results and limits: There were some responding clones in pre-infection memory, which suggested that cross-reactive memory had joined. Contracting CD8+ clones were enriched in EMRA, CD4+ mainly in CM and EM. A second wave expanding day 15 to 37 was CD4+-biased; contracting clones were balanced.

This clonotype was found many times. The antigen is not known. The authors produced TCR alpha and TCR beta cDNA libraries with sample barcodes and UMIs by 5'RACE using constant-segment primers. TCRdb recomputed calls from the 5' RACE reads with MiXCR, one row per CDR3 protein. The table includes 140,000 to 150,000 distinct CDR3 sequences, about 6% detected once. CDR3 size: 15 residues. CDR1 and CDR2 (germline): SGHRS, YFSETQ. Unmatched junction bases numbered 3, after V lost 3 bases and J lost 0 bases. The source of this sequence is an adult woman who had mild COVID-19 (a few samples of this study predate the infection). Cell type and time point are not known. The sequenced material came from PBMCs or a T cell subset sorted from them (not recorded which). The chain uses TRBV5-1 and TRBJ2-3; 8 bases are shared with TRBD1. CDR3 in DNA: TGCGCCAGCAGCTCCCAGGGGGCAAGCACAGATACGCAGTATTTT. Translation gives CASSSQGASTDTQYF.